These T cell receptor beta chains were read from a single sample in a study of blood T cell repertoires in COVID-19. Sequencing was performed with immunoSEQ multiplex PCR; in TCRdb, only in-frame clones are kept and a portion is missing. The sample yields hundreds of thousands of clones, roughly 84% seen once. The sequenced material came from peripheral blood. These receptors were collected from a man aged 35 to 55 with acute or convalescent COVID-19. The conserved cysteine and the conserved F or W are not part of the CDR3 here. Part of the rows lack a size; the others show once, few, many or a class for expanded clones.

J: TRBJ1-4; size: few; V: TRBV28; CDR3: ASSLMTGGNEKLF
J: TRBJ1-5; size: NA; V: TRBV15; CDR3: ATSRDRQYSNQPQH
J: TRBJ2-1; size: NA; V: TRBV18; CDR3: ASTGGGNEQF
J: TRBJ2-7; size: NA; V: TRBV28; CDR3: ASSFSLAVEQY
J: TRBJ1-1; size: NA; V: TRBV27; CDR3: ASHTGNTEAF
J: TRBJ1-3; size: few; V: TRBV5-6; CDR3: ASSLPTGPQGNTIY
J: TRBJ1-1; size: NA; V: TRBV9; CDR3: AGSAGVQAYYSTEAF
J: TRBJ1-1; size: NA; V: TRBV2; CDR3: ASGRRALEAF
J: TRBJ1-4; size: NA; V: TRBV3-1/TRBV3-2; CDR3: ASSHFGSEKLF
J: TRBJ1-1; size: NA; V: TRBV11-2; CDR3: ASSLDGGWAEAF
J: TRBJ2-7; size: NA; V: TRBV6-5; CDR3: ASKTLNSYEQY
J: TRBJ2-2; size: NA; V: TRBV4-2; CDR3: ASSQEWGTTTGELF
J: TRBJ1-2; size: NA; V: TRBV9; CDR3: ASSPRTGVYGYT
J: TRBJ2-6; size: NA; V: TRBV6-6; CDR3: ASSQQGSGANVLT
J: TRBJ2-6; size: NA; V: TRBV30; CDR3: AWSSGAGANVLT
J: TRBJ1-1; size: NA; V: TRBV2; CDR3: ASRQQGWTEAF
J: TRBJ2-7; size: NA; V: TRBV3-1/TRBV3-2; CDR3: ASSTGPGGVKGYEQY
J: TRBJ1-1; size: NA; V: TRBV11-1; CDR3: ASSFAGGITEAF
J: TRBJ1-1; size: NA; V: TRBV29-1; CDR3: SAGGTLVTEAF
J: TRBJ2-2; size: NA; V: TRBV4-3; CDR3: ASSQVAARNTGELF
J: TRBJ1-1; size: NA; V: TRBV5-6; CDR3: ASSSYSEAF
J: TRBJ2-3; size: NA; V: TRBV7-2; CDR3: ASSLGGQHTDTQY
J: TRBJ2-7; size: NA; V: TRBV5-1; CDR3: ASSLVPTSSYEQY
J: TRBJ2-5; size: NA; V: TRBV5-6; CDR3: ASSPDRVLSETQY
J: TRBJ2-7; size: NA; V: TRBV7-8; CDR3: ASSLGENEQY
J: TRBJ1-2; size: NA; V: TRBV9; CDR3: ASSSYRGYT
J: TRBJ2-3; size: once; V: TRBV2; CDR3: ASSEVGLAGSQDTQY
J: TRBJ2-3; size: NA; V: TRBV7-9; CDR3: ASSLRLQLSSTDTQY
J: TRBJ2-3; size: NA; V: TRBV10-1; CDR3: ASSPGGVSGTQY
J: TRBJ1-1; size: NA; V: TRBV2; CDR3: ASSKDIIGRTEAF
J: TRBJ1-6; size: NA; V: TRBV5-6; CDR3: ASSLGQINSPLH
J: TRBJ1-3; size: NA; V: TRBV18; CDR3: ASSPFRGTHSGNTIY
J: TRBJ2-3; size: NA; V: TRBV5-8; CDR3: ASSLATGGTDTQY
J: TRBJ2-3; size: NA; V: TRBV30; CDR3: ARGGQGEDTQY
J: TRBJ2-3; size: NA; V: TRBV11-2; CDR3: ASSFLLDTGGADTQY
J: TRBJ1-1; size: once; V: TRBV6-6; CDR3: ASIRGNEHEAF
J: TRBJ2-6; size: NA; V: TRBV28; CDR3: ATERRGRAGANVLT
J: TRBJ1-1; size: NA; V: TRBV19; CDR3: ASSISGGGMNTEAF
J: TRBJ2-6; size: NA; V: TRBV6-1; CDR3: ASSDILPGLLSSGANVLT
J: TRBJ2-4; size: once; V: TRBV11-2; CDR3: ASSLTQGLAKNIQY
J: TRBJ2-1; size: once; V: TRBV30; CDR3: AWSKDTYNEQF
J: TRBJ1-3; size: few; V: TRBV20-1; CDR3: SASGPSGNTIY
J: TRBJ2-7; size: NA; V: TRBV11-2; CDR3: ASSLGQGLLNEQY
J: TRBJ2-3; size: NA; V: TRBV5-1; CDR3: ASSLGPQRGGSTDTQY
J: TRBJ1-4; size: NA; V: TRBV6-5; CDR3: ASRRQGGEKLF
J: TRBJ2-1; size: NA; V: TRBV2; CDR3: ASSGLRHNEQF
J: TRBJ1-1; size: NA; V: TRBV6-5; CDR3: ASSRAGQVNTEAF
J: TRBJ1-1; size: NA; V: TRBV27; CDR3: ASLRSLNTEAF
J: TRBJ1-6; size: NA; V: TRBV5-1; CDR3: ASSLNTGNNSPLH
J: TRBJ2-6; size: NA; V: TRBV5-1; CDR3: ASSSAAGALGANVLT
J: TRBJ2-5; size: NA; V: TRBV30; CDR3: AWSERGETQY
J: TRBJ1-3; size: NA; V: TRBV10-2; CDR3: ARRGRGNTIY
J: TRBJ1-5; size: NA; V: TRBV18; CDR3: ASSPGGNNQPQH